Listed below are T cell receptor beta chains from one sample, sequenced in a study of T cells after posttransplantation cyclophosphamide. Profiling relied on immunoSEQ multiplex PCR, and the TCRdb table lists in-frame clones only, not all of them. The sample contains 10,000 to 15,000 clones, 75% to 85% of which appear only once. Specimen: PBMCs, collected 367 days after allogeneic stem cell transplant with calcineurin inhibitor and methotrexate. These receptors all come from a young adult male patient who received an allogeneic stem cell transplant from an unrelated donor, was CMV-positive, and had acute GVHD only. Some T cells may arise from the graft donor. The CDR3 runs from the conserved cysteine through the conserved F or W. Each record gives: CDR3 protein, CDR3 DNA, D gene, V gene, clone size, CDR3 length, J gene. The D gene is left open where the match is weak. Clone size is stated in some rows and not others, as once, few, many or a class when expanded.

CASSFLSNLAGEQFF	TGTGCCAGCAGCTTCCTTTCTAACCTAGCGGGGGAGCAGTTCTTC	TRBD2	TRBV7-2	.	15	TRBJ2-1
CASTRVGGTEAFF	TGCGCCAGCACCCGAGTGGGGGGCACTGAAGCTTTCTTT	.	TRBV4-1	.	13	TRBJ1-1
CASSREGQATGGYTF	TGTGCCAGCAGCCGAGAAGGACAGGCCACCGGTGGCTACACCTTC	TRBD1	TRBV7-9	few	15	TRBJ1-2
CASRVTSGAYNEQFF	TGCGCCAGCAGGGTCACTAGCGGGGCTTACAATGAGCAGTTCTTC	TRBD2	TRBV5-1	.	15	TRBJ2-1
CASSSGAGGTKRPYEQYF	TGCGCCAGCAGCTCGGGGGCCGGGGGGACAAAGCGACCCTACGAGCAGTACTTC	.	TRBV5-1	.	18	TRBJ2-7
CASSQDRWQAGGYTF	TGCGCCAGCAGCCAAGATCGGTGGCAGGCAGGAGGCTACACCTTC	.	TRBV4-3	.	15	TRBJ1-2
CASSLVGGPRGTEAFF	TGTGCCAGCAGCTTGGTAGGCGGCCCGAGAGGCACTGAAGCTTTCTTT	.	TRBV5-5	.	16	TRBJ1-1
CSVNLGHSNQPQHF	TGCAGCGTTAACCTGGGGCATAGCAATCAGCCCCAGCATTTT	.	TRBV29-1	.	14	TRBJ1-5
CASSFGSLDTQYF	TGTGCCAGCAGCTTTGGTAGCTTGGATACGCAGTATTTT	.	TRBV11-1	.	13	TRBJ2-3
CASSLDTGQQETQYF	TGTGCCAGCAGCTTAGATACGGGACAGCAAGAGACCCAGTACTTC	TRBD1	TRBV11-1	few	15	TRBJ2-5
CASSQPPPGGSSLSNSPETQYF	TGTGCCAGCAGCCAACCCCCCCCTGGAGGCAGCTCCCTCAGCAACTCTCCAGAGACCCAGTACTTC	.	TRBV7-6	few	22	TRBJ2-5
CASSLGDREPVYGYTF	TGTGCCAGCAGCTTGGGGGACAGGGAACCCGTCTATGGCTACACCTTC	TRBD1	TRBV5-6	.	16	TRBJ1-2
CASSQDSLAGGQAEQFF	TGCGCCAGCAGCCAAGACTCCCTAGCGGGGGGGCAGGCTGAGCAGTTCTTC	TRBD2	TRBV4-3	.	17	TRBJ2-1
CASSVDRASYNEQFF	TGTGCCAGCAGTGTAGACAGGGCCTCCTACAATGAGCAGTTCTTC	TRBD1	TRBV6-1	.	15	TRBJ2-1
CASSTGNNQPQHF	TGTGCCAGCAGTACAGGGAATAATCAGCCCCAGCATTTT	.	TRBV7-3	.	13	TRBJ1-5
CASSVDQTRGETQYF	TGTGCCAGCAGCGTAGACCAGACCAGGGGGGAGACCCAGTACTTC	TRBD1	TRBV9	.	15	TRBJ2-5
CASSLAGGGNEQFF	TGTGCCAGCAGTTTAGCGGGAGGGGGTAATGAGCAGTTCTTC	TRBD2	TRBV2	once	14	TRBJ2-1
CASRGQLNSPLHF	TGTGCCAGCAGAGGACAGCTTAATTCACCCCTCCACTTT	.	TRBV2	.	13	TRBJ1-6
CASSLEIERQDYGYTF	TGTGCCAGCAGCTTAGAAATCGAAAGGCAGGACTATGGCTACACCTTC	.	TRBV11-2	.	16	TRBJ1-2
CASSPRLADSYNEQFF	TGTGCCAGCAGCCCCCGACTAGCGGACTCCTACAATGAGCAGTTCTTC	TRBD2	TRBV7-2	.	16	TRBJ2-1
CASSPRWGQDYEQYF	TGTGCTAGCAGCCCTCGTTGGGGACAGGACTACGAGCAGTACTTC	TRBD1	TRBV7-7	.	15	TRBJ2-7
CASSEQDTGELFF	TGCGCCAGCAGTGAACAGGACACCGGGGAGCTGTTTTTT	.	TRBV6-4	.	13	TRBJ2-2
CASSHRDRSNQPQHF	TGTGCCAGCAGTCACCGGGACAGGTCGAATCAGCCCCAGCATTTT	TRBD1	TRBV6-1	.	15	TRBJ1-5
CASRTGGSLPGYTF	TGTGCCAGCAGAACGGGGGGATCCCTCCCAGGCTACACCTTC	.	TRBV6-5	few	14	TRBJ1-2
CASSPPRGNNSPLHF	TGTGCCAGCAGTCCCCCCCGGGGGAATAATTCACCCCTCCACTTT	.	TRBV6-5	.	15	TRBJ1-6
CASSLMPAGQSQETQYF	TGCGCCAGCAGCCTAATGCCGGCGGGGCAGAGCCAAGAGACCCAGTACTTC	.	TRBV5-1	.	17	TRBJ2-5
CASSPEGGRRYGYTF	TGTGCCAGCAGCCCCGAGGGGGGGAGGCGCTATGGCTACACCTTC	.	TRBV5-8	.	15	TRBJ1-2
CASSTSGGALETQYF	TGCGCCAGCAGCACTAGCGGGGGGGCCCTGGAGACCCAGTACTTC	TRBD2	TRBV5-1	.	15	TRBJ2-5
CASTHQSTGQGGGYTF	TGTGCCAGTACCCATCAAAGCACGGGACAGGGCGGCGGCTACACCTTC	TRBD1	TRBV19	.	16	TRBJ1-2
CASSSQGQMNYGYTF	TGTGCCAGCAGTTCACAGGGGCAGATGAACTATGGCTACACCTTC	TRBD1	TRBV6-6	.	15	TRBJ1-2
CADSENPSNEQFF	TGTGCCGATAGCGAGAACCCCTCCAATGAGCAGTTCTTC	.	TRBV2	.	13	TRBJ2-1
CAVSGLAGYEQYF	TGTGCCGTCTCGGGACTAGCGGGATACGAGCAGTACTTC	TRBD2	TRBV6-5	.	13	TRBJ2-7
CASALPRGQGDYEQYF	TGTGCCAGCGCTTTGCCGCGGGGACAGGGGGACTACGAGCAGTACTTC	TRBD1	TRBV7-8	.	16	TRBJ2-7
CASSPTGTVGYEQYF	TGTGCCAGCAGCCCGACCGGGACAGTGGGCTACGAGCAGTACTTC	TRBD1	TRBV7-9	few	15	TRBJ2-7
CSVEDEVIEQFF	TGCAGCGTTGAAGATGAGGTAATTGAGCAGTTCTTC	.	TRBV29-1	.	12	TRBJ2-1
CASSPKGQYTEAFF	TGTGCCAGCAGTCCAAAGGGACAGTACACTGAAGCTTTCTTT	TRBD1	TRBV6-5	.	14	TRBJ1-1
CASSLGQTYEQYF	TGTGCCAGCAGCTTAGGACAGACCTACGAGCAGTACTTC	.	TRBV11-1	.	13	TRBJ2-7
CASSYRRERGVYGYTF	TGTGCCAGCAGTTACAGAAGGGAGCGGGGGGTCTATGGCTACACCTTC	.	TRBV6-5	once	16	TRBJ1-2
CASSSSDRDRGPYNEQFF	TGTGCCAGCAGCTCATCGGACCGGGACAGGGGACCCTACAATGAGCAGTTCTTC	TRBD1	TRBV13	few	18	TRBJ2-1
CAIRAREDNEQFF	TGTGCCATCAGGGCCCGGGAGGACAATGAGCAGTTCTTC	TRBD2	TRBV10-3	.	13	TRBJ2-1
CASSSYLAKNIQYF	TGTGCCAGCAGCTCGTATTTAGCCAAAAACATTCAGTACTTC	.	TRBV7-9	.	14	TRBJ2-4
CASGLFGTRENQPQHF	TGTGCTAGTGGTCTGTTCGGGACAAGGGAAAATCAGCCCCAGCATTTT	.	TRBV12-5	.	16	TRBJ1-5
CASSQLGASDTQYF	TGTGCCAGCAGCCAATTGGGGGCCTCAGATACGCAGTATTTT	.	TRBV9	.	14	TRBJ2-3
CASSPGQPYEQYF	TGTGCCAGCTCACCGGGACAGCCCTACGAGCAGTACTTC	TRBD1	TRBV18	.	13	TRBJ2-7
CASRGQDNQPQHF	TGTGCCAGCCGGGGACAGGACAATCAGCCCCAGCATTTT	TRBD1	TRBV6-5	.	13	TRBJ1-5
CASSPRQDHTGELFF	TGTGCCAGCAGTCCGAGACAGGACCACACCGGGGAGCTGTTTTTT	.	TRBV27	.	15	TRBJ2-2
CASSQEGGRGGQPQHF	TGCGCCAGCAGCCAAGAGGGAGGGCGAGGGGGTCAGCCCCAGCATTTT	.	TRBV4-1	.	16	TRBJ1-5
CATSRDGLRNEQYF	TGTGCCACCAGCAGAGACGGACTCCGGAACGAGCAGTACTTC	.	TRBV15	.	14	TRBJ2-7
CASSYSASGGETQYF	TGTGCCAGCAGTTACTCTGCTAGCGGGGGTGAGACCCAGTACTTC	TRBD2	TRBV6-5	.	15	TRBJ2-5
CASSPRGNTDTQYF	TGTGCCAGCTCACCGCGGGGGAACACAGATACGCAGTATTTT	TRBD2	TRBV18	.	14	TRBJ2-3
CASSLGQNTEAFF	TGTGCCAGCAGCTTAGGTCAGAACACTGAAGCTTTCTTT	.	TRBV13	.	13	TRBJ1-1
CASSFQGARAEAFF	TGTGCCAGCAGCTTTCAGGGGGCGAGGGCTGAAGCTTTCTTT	TRBD1	TRBV7-9	medium-sized	14	TRBJ1-1
CASSPPATGRVGYTF	TGTGCCAGCTCACCACCGGCGACAGGGCGAGTTGGCTACACCTTC	TRBD1	TRBV18	few	15	TRBJ1-2
CASSQILRDPATEAFF	TGCGCCAGCAGCCAAATACTCCGGGATCCCGCCACTGAAGCTTTCTTT	.	TRBV4-1	.	16	TRBJ1-1
CASSHSGQGDTEAFF	TGCGCCAGCAGCCATTCCGGGCAGGGGGACACTGAAGCTTTCTTT	TRBD1	TRBV4-1	.	15	TRBJ1-1
CASRLFNEKLFF	TGTGCCAGTAGGTTATTCAATGAAAAACTGTTTTTT	.	TRBV19	.	12	TRBJ1-4
CASSADPNRDYGYTF	TGTGCCAGCAGCGCCGACCCAAACAGAGACTATGGCTACACCTTC	.	TRBV9	once	15	TRBJ1-2
CSVVTSGLFSLRNEQFF	TGCAGCGTTGTAACTAGCGGCCTCTTCAGTCTAAGGAATGAGCAGTTCTTC	TRBD2	TRBV29-1	.	17	TRBJ2-1